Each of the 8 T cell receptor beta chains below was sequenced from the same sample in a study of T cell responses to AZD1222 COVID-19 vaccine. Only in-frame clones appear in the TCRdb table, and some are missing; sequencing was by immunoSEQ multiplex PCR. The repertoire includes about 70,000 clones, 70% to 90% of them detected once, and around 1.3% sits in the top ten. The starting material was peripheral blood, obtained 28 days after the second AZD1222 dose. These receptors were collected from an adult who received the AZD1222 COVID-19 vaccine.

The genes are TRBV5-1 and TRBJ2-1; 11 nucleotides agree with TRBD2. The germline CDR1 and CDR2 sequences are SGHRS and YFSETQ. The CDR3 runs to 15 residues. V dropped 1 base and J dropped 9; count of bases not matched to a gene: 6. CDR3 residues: CASSLPASGRIEQFF. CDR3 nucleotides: TGCGCCAGCAGCTTGCCGGCTAGCGGGAGGATTGAGCAGTTCTTC.

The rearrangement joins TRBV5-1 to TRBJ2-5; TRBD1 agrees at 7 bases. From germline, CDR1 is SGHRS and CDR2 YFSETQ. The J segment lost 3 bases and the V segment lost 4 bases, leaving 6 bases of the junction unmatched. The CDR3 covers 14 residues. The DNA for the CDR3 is TGCGCCAGCAGCCAGACAGGGACGAAAGAGACCCAGTACTTC. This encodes CASSQTGTKETQYF.

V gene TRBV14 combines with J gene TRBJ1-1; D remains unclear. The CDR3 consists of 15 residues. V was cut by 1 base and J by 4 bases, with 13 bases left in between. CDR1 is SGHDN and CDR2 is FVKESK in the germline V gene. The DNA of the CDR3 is TGTGCCAGCAGCCAAGTGTTCGGGGATGCCACTGAAGCTTTCTTT. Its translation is CASSQVFGDATEAFF. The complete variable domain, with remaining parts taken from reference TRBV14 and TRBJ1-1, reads EAGVTQFPSHSVIEKGQTVTLRCDPISGHDNLYWYRRVMGKEIKFLLHFVKESKQDESGMPNNRFLAERTGGTYSTLKVQPAELEDSGVYFCASSQVFGDATEAFFGQGTRLTVV.

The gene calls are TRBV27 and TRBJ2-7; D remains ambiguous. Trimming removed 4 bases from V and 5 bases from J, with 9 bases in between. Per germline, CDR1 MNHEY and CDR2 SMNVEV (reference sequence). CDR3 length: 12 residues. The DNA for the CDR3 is TGTGCCAGCAGTTCCGGCGTCCACGAGCAGTACTTC. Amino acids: CASSSGVHEQYF.

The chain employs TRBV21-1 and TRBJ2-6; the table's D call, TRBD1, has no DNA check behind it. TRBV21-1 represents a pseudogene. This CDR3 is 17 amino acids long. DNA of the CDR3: TGTGCCAGCAGCAACCCACTGACACCACCTGGGGCCAACGTCCTGACTTTC. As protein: CASSNPLTPPGANVLTF.

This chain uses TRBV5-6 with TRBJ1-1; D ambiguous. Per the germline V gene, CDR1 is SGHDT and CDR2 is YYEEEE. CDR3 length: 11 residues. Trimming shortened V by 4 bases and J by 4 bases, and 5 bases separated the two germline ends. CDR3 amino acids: CASSGITEAFF. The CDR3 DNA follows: TGTGCCAGCAGCGGGATCACTGAAGCTTTCTTT. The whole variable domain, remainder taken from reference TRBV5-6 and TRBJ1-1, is DAGVTQSPTHLIKTRGQQVTLRCSPKSGHDTVSWYQQALGQGPQFIFQYYEEEERQRGNFPDRFSGHQFPNYSSELNVNALLLGDSALYLCASSGITEAFFGQGTRLTVV.

CDR3: CASSWTANTGELFF. In DNA, the CDR3 is TGTGCCAGCAGCTGGACAGCTAACACCGGGGAGCTGTTTTTT. V and J are TRBV7-9 and TRBJ2-2, with D tentatively TRBD1 (6 bases). V lost 4 bases and J 2 bases, leaving 8 bases between the germline ends. CDR1 SEHNR and CDR2 FQNEAQ come from the germline V gene (reference sequence). This CDR3 is 14 amino acids long.

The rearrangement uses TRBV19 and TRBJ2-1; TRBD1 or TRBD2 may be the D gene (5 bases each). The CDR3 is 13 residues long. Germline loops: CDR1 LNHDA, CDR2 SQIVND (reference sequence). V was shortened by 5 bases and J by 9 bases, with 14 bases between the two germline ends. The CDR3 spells CASSLAPRGEQFF. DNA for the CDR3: TGTGCCAGTAGTCTAGCCCCAAGGGGTGAGCAGTTCTTC. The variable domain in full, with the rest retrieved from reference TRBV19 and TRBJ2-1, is DGGITQSPKYLFRKEGQNVTLSCEQNLNHDAMYWYRQDPGQGLRLIYYSQIVNDFQKGDIAEGYSVSREKKESFPLTVTSAQKNPTAFYLCASSLAPRGEQFFGPGTRLTVL.